The rows below give T cell receptor beta chains drawn from one sample of a study of blood T cell repertoires in COVID-19. Sequencing used immunoSEQ multiplex PCR; TCRdb keeps in-frame clones, though not all of them. The sample yields approximately 190,000 clones, around four fifths seen once. The sample was peripheral blood. These receptors were obtained from a woman aged 35 to 49 with acute or convalescent COVID-19. Each CDR3 is given with its conserved first and last residue. A D gene is named only where the DNA matches it firmly. Expanded clones are given a class, and other clones once, few, many or no size at all.

j_gene: TRBJ1-1
v_gene: TRBV12-3/TRBV12-4
abundance: .
d_gene: .
CDR3nt: TGTGCCAGCAGTTTCGGCGGGGACACTGAAGCTTTCTTT
CDR3aa: CASSFGGDTEAFF

j_gene: TRBJ2-1
v_gene: TRBV5-1
abundance: .
d_gene: .
CDR3nt: TGCGCCAGCAGCCAGGGGAATGAGCAGTTCTTC
CDR3aa: CASSQGNEQFF

j_gene: TRBJ2-7
v_gene: TRBV5-4
abundance: .
d_gene: TRBD1
CDR3nt: TGTGCCAGCAGCCCGGGACAGGGGGCATACGAGCAGTACTTC
CDR3aa: CASSPGQGAYEQYF

j_gene: TRBJ1-5
v_gene: TRBV5-6
abundance: .
d_gene: .
CDR3nt: TGTGCCAGCAGGTTGGGGGAAGGGACACCCAGAGATCAGCCCCAGCATTTT
CDR3aa: CASRLGEGTPRDQPQHF

j_gene: TRBJ2-5
v_gene: TRBV10-1
abundance: .
d_gene: .
CDR3nt: TGCGCCAGCAGTGGGTGCCGGGGGTCGGAGACCCAGTACTTC
CDR3aa: CASSGCRGSETQYF

j_gene: TRBJ1-2
v_gene: TRBV28
abundance: few
d_gene: .
CDR3nt: TGTGCCAGCAGTTTACTGGACAGCGGCTATGGCTACACCTTC
CDR3aa: CASSLLDSGYGYTF

j_gene: TRBJ2-4
v_gene: TRBV27
abundance: .
d_gene: TRBD1
CDR3nt: TGTGCCAGCAGCTCTATCGGACAGGGAAACATTCAGTACTTC
CDR3aa: CASSSIGQGNIQYF

j_gene: TRBJ2-5
v_gene: TRBV28
abundance: .
d_gene: .
CDR3nt: TGTGCCAGCAGTTTGAGGCAGGGGAGTGGAATTTTGTACTTC
CDR3aa: CASSLRQGSGILYF

j_gene: TRBJ2-3
v_gene: TRBV27
abundance: .
d_gene: .
CDR3nt: TGTGCCAGCAGTTTTGACAGATCTAGCACAGATACGCAGTATTTT
CDR3aa: CASSFDRSSTDTQYF

j_gene: TRBJ1-5
v_gene: TRBV7-8
abundance: .
d_gene: TRBD1
CDR3nt: TGTGCCAGCAGCCGGACAGGGGGTGGACAGCCCCAGCATTTT
CDR3aa: CASSRTGGGQPQHF

j_gene: TRBJ2-1
v_gene: TRBV19
abundance: once
d_gene: TRBD2
CDR3nt: TGTGCCAGTAGTCGGGACTACCTCTCCTACAATGAGCAGTTCTTC
CDR3aa: CASSRDYLSYNEQFF

j_gene: TRBJ1-4
v_gene: TRBV30
abundance: .
d_gene: .
CDR3nt: TGTGCCTGCGCCCGAGAACAGGGCGGCGAAAAACTGTTTTTT
CDR3aa: CACAREQGGEKLFF

j_gene: TRBJ2-7
v_gene: TRBV20-1
abundance: few
d_gene: .
CDR3nt: TGCAGTGCTCGACAGGCCTACGAGCAGTACTTC
CDR3aa: CSARQAYEQYF

j_gene: TRBJ2-7
v_gene: TRBV7-8
abundance: .
d_gene: TRBD2
CDR3nt: TGTGCCAGCAGCGCCCTAATAGCGGGGGCCTCCTACGAGCAGTACTTC
CDR3aa: CASSALIAGASYEQYF

j_gene: TRBJ2-3
v_gene: TRBV19
abundance: .
d_gene: .
CDR3nt: TGTGCCAGTAGTTTTCTAGCTACAGATACGCAGTATTTT
CDR3aa: CASSFLATDTQYF

j_gene: TRBJ2-4
v_gene: TRBV5-8
abundance: .
d_gene: .
CDR3nt: TGTGCCAGCAGCTTACGATCAGTCCCTAGGATTCAGTACTTC
CDR3aa: CASSLRSVPRIQYF

j_gene: TRBJ2-7
v_gene: TRBV29-1
abundance: many
d_gene: TRBD2
CDR3nt: TGCAGCGTTGTATATGGGACTAGCCGTTACGAGCAGTACTTC
CDR3aa: CSVVYGTSRYEQYF

j_gene: TRBJ2-4
v_gene: TRBV11-2
abundance: .
d_gene: .
CDR3nt: TGTGCCAGCAGCTTGGGGGGGGGCGACGCAAACATTCAGTACTTC
CDR3aa: CASSLGGGDANIQYF

j_gene: TRBJ1-1
v_gene: TRBV5-1
abundance: few
d_gene: .
CDR3nt: TGCGCCAGCAGCTTAACCGGGAACACTGAAGCTTTCTTT
CDR3aa: CASSLTGNTEAFF

j_gene: TRBJ1-2
v_gene: TRBV24-1
abundance: .
d_gene: .
CDR3nt: TGTGCCACCAGTGCCCGGACAGATAACTATGGCTACACCTTC
CDR3aa: CATSARTDNYGYTF

j_gene: TRBJ2-4
v_gene: TRBV6-5
abundance: .
d_gene: .
CDR3nt: TGTGCCGCCTCTGGGGGCCTCCCCTCCGAAAACATTCAGTACTTC
CDR3aa: CAASGGLPSENIQYF

j_gene: TRBJ1-5
v_gene: TRBV2
abundance: .
d_gene: .
CDR3nt: TGTGCCAGCACCAACAGAGTCGATCAGCCCCAGCATTTT
CDR3aa: CASTNRVDQPQHF

j_gene: TRBJ2-1
v_gene: TRBV9
abundance: once
d_gene: .
CDR3nt: TGTGCCAGCAGCGCCGCGATCCAGGGGTCGGGCAATGAGCAGTTCTTC
CDR3aa: CASSAAIQGSGNEQFF

j_gene: TRBJ1-4
v_gene: TRBV28
abundance: .
d_gene: .
CDR3nt: TGTGCCAGCATGGGATGGACAGCCAACAATGAAAAACTGTTTTTT
CDR3aa: CASMGWTANNEKLFF

j_gene: TRBJ2-3
v_gene: TRBV24-1
abundance: once
d_gene: TRBD1
CDR3nt: TGTGCCACCAGTGATTTGGGGACCTCAACAGGGGCGCAGTATTTT
CDR3aa: CATSDLGTSTGAQYF

j_gene: TRBJ1-1
v_gene: TRBV6-4
abundance: few
d_gene: .
CDR3nt: TGTGCCAGCAGGGTCGAGGCATCGAACACTGAAGCTTTCTTT
CDR3aa: CASRVEASNTEAFF

j_gene: TRBJ1-4
v_gene: TRBV2
abundance: .
d_gene: .
CDR3nt: TGTGCCAGCAGGTCCTTAGTTGCAACTAATGAAAAACTGTTTTTT
CDR3aa: CASRSLVATNEKLFF

j_gene: TRBJ2-3
v_gene: TRBV24-1
abundance: few
d_gene: .
CDR3nt: TGTGCCACCAGTGACAGGGCAGGAGTTCTGACAGATACGCAGTATTTT
CDR3aa: CATSDRAGVLTDTQYF

j_gene: TRBJ2-5
v_gene: TRBV10-3
abundance: .
d_gene: .
CDR3nt: TGTGCCATCAGTGAGTCTTGGGGGCTGCGGGAGACCCAGTACTTC
CDR3aa: CAISESWGLRETQYF

j_gene: TRBJ2-7
v_gene: TRBV3-1/TRBV3-2
abundance: .
d_gene: .
CDR3nt: TGTGCCAGCAGCCAAGTATGGGCAGGGCCCTCCTACGAGCAGTACTTC
CDR3aa: CASSQVWAGPSYEQYF

j_gene: TRBJ2-6
v_gene: TRBV28
abundance: .
d_gene: .
CDR3nt: TGTGCCAGCAGTTTCCCGGAGGGGGCCTCTGGGGCCAACGTCCTGACTTTC
CDR3aa: CASSFPEGASGANVLTF

j_gene: TRBJ2-5
v_gene: TRBV5-1
abundance: .
d_gene: .
CDR3nt: TGCGCCAGCAGCTTGGAAAGGAGTCAGACCCAGTACTTC
CDR3aa: CASSLERSQTQYF

j_gene: TRBJ1-2
v_gene: TRBV19
abundance: .
d_gene: .
CDR3nt: TGTGCCAGTAGTACTTACGACAGCGTAGCTAACTATGGCTACACCTTC
CDR3aa: CASSTYDSVANYGYTF

j_gene: TRBJ2-2
v_gene: TRBV7-3
abundance: once
d_gene: TRBD1
CDR3nt: TGTGCCAGCAGGCGGACAGGGGGCACCGGGGAGCTGTTTTTT
CDR3aa: CASRRTGGTGELFF

j_gene: TRBJ2-4
v_gene: TRBV24-1
abundance: .
d_gene: TRBD1
CDR3nt: TGTGCCACCAGTGACCACGGGACAGGGGTAGCCAAAAACATTCAGTACTTC
CDR3aa: CATSDHGTGVAKNIQYF

j_gene: TRBJ2-3
v_gene: TRBV2
abundance: .
d_gene: TRBD2
CDR3nt: TGTGCCAGCAGTTGGACTAGCGCATATGTGGGGGATGGTACGCAGTATTTT
CDR3aa: CASSWTSAYVGDGTQYF

j_gene: TRBJ1-4
v_gene: TRBV2
abundance: .
d_gene: .
CDR3nt: TGTGCCAGCACGTTCTTACTAAACGAAAAACTGTTTTTT
CDR3aa: CASTFLLNEKLFF

j_gene: TRBJ2-3
v_gene: TRBV2
abundance: once
d_gene: .
CDR3nt: TGTGCCAGCGGAACAGCCCAGGGCGTCACAGATACGCAGTATTTT
CDR3aa: CASGTAQGVTDTQYF

j_gene: TRBJ1-2
v_gene: TRBV6-1
abundance: .
d_gene: .
CDR3nt: TGTGCCAGCAGTACCACCAACAGTTATGGCTACACCTTC
CDR3aa: CASSTTNSYGYTF

j_gene: TRBJ2-1
v_gene: TRBV4-1
abundance: .
d_gene: .
CDR3nt: TGCGCCAGCAGCCAAGATCCGGGAACCTACAATGAGCAGTTCTTC
CDR3aa: CASSQDPGTYNEQFF

j_gene: TRBJ2-5
v_gene: TRBV5-1
abundance: .
d_gene: .
CDR3nt: TGCGCCAGCAGCTTGGCCACCGGGGGTGCACACGAGACCCAGTACTTC
CDR3aa: CASSLATGGAHETQYF

j_gene: TRBJ1-5
v_gene: TRBV6-1
abundance: .
d_gene: .
CDR3nt: TGTGCCAGCAGTGAAGGGAGGGGGGGGCTCAGCAATCAGCCCCAGCATTTT
CDR3aa: CASSEGRGGLSNQPQHF

j_gene: TRBJ1-2
v_gene: TRBV5-1
abundance: .
d_gene: TRBD1
CDR3nt: TGCGCCAGCAGCTTGGGGGACAGACCTTATGGCTACACCTTC
CDR3aa: CASSLGDRPYGYTF

j_gene: TRBJ1-6
v_gene: TRBV30
abundance: .
d_gene: .
CDR3nt: TGTGCCTGGAGAAGGGAGCAGGATTCACCCCTCCACTTT
CDR3aa: CAWRREQDSPLHF

j_gene: TRBJ2-3
v_gene: TRBV4-1
abundance: .
d_gene: .
CDR3nt: TGCGCCAGCAGCCAAGGGCACCCACGGGCAGATACGCAGTATTTT
CDR3aa: CASSQGHPRADTQYF

j_gene: TRBJ1-2
v_gene: TRBV5-6
abundance: .
d_gene: .
CDR3nt: TGTGCCACAGGGGTAATGAACTATGGCTACACCTTC
CDR3aa: CATGVMNYGYTF

j_gene: TRBJ2-1
v_gene: TRBV3-1/TRBV3-2
abundance: .
d_gene: TRBD2
CDR3nt: TGTGCCAGCAGCCAATTAAGCGGGGGGGCTTACAATGAGCAGTTCTTC
CDR3aa: CASSQLSGGAYNEQFF

j_gene: TRBJ2-7
v_gene: TRBV5-4
abundance: .
d_gene: .
CDR3nt: TGTGCCAGCAGCACAAGCGGGTACGAGCAGTACTTC
CDR3aa: CASSTSGYEQYF

j_gene: TRBJ2-1
v_gene: TRBV29-1
abundance: .
d_gene: TRBD2
CDR3nt: TGCAGCGTTGAAGATCGGCGGGAGGCCGTATCCTACAATGAGCAGTTCTTC
CDR3aa: CSVEDRREAVSYNEQFF

j_gene: TRBJ2-1
v_gene: TRBV12-5
abundance: many
d_gene: .
CDR3nt: TGTGCTAGTGGTTTGAATCGGGGGAGCTCCTACAATGAGCAGTTCTTC
CDR3aa: CASGLNRGSSYNEQFF

j_gene: TRBJ1-1
v_gene: TRBV29-1
abundance: .
d_gene: .
CDR3nt: TGCAGCGTTGATGGGAGGTTTAAGGGAAATACTGAAGCTTTCTTT
CDR3aa: CSVDGRFKGNTEAFF

j_gene: TRBJ2-5
v_gene: TRBV28
abundance: .
d_gene: .
CDR3nt: TGTGCCAGCAGCCCGGCGCCTGGTCGGGGGACCCAGTACTTC
CDR3aa: CASSPAPGRGTQYF